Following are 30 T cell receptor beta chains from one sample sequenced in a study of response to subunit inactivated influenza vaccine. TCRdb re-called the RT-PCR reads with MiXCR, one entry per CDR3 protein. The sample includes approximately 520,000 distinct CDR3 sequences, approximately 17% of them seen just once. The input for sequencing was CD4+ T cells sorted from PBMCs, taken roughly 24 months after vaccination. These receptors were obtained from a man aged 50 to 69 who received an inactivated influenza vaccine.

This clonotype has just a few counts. The CDR3 sequence is CASSQDSGNEQFF. CDR3 DNA: TGTGCCAGCAGCCAAGATTCAGGCAATGAGCAGTTCTTC. The chain joins TRBV4-2 to TRBJ2-1, with D uncertain. V lost 0 bases and J 6 bases, leaving 6 bases between the germline ends. The CDR3 length is 13 residues. Germline lookup yields CDR1 LGHNA and CDR2 YNFKEQ.

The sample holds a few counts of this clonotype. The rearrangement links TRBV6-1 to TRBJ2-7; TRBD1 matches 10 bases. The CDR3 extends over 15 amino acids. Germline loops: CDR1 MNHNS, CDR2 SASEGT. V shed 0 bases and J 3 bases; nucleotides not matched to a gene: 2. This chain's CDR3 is CASSEAGTGVYEQYF. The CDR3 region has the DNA TGTGCCAGCAGTGAAGCTGGGACAGGGGTCTACGAGCAGTACTTC.

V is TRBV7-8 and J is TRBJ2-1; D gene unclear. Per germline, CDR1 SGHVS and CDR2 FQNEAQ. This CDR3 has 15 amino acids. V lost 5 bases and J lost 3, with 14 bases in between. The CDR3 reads CASSPRTHRYNEQFF. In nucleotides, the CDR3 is TGTGCCAGCAGCCCCCGTACCCACCGCTACAATGAGCAGTTCTTC.

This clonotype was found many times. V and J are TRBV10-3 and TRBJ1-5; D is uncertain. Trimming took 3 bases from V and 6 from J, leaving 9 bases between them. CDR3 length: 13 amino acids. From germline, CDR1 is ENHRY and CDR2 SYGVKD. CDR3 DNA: TGTGCCATCAGTGAAAGATCTGCTCAGCCCCAGCATTTT. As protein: CAISERSAQPQHF.

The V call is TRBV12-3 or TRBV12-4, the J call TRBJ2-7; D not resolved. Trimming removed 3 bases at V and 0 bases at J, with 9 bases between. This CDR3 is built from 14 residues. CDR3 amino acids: CASSFRMGSYEQYF. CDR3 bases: TGTGCCAGCAGTTTCCGGATGGGCTCCTACGAGCAGTACTTC.

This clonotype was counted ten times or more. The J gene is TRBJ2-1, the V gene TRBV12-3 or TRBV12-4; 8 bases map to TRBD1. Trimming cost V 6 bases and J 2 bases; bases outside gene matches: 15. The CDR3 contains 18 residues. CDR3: CASRTILGTGLTYNEQFF. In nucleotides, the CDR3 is TGTGCCAGCAGGACGATACTTGGGACAGGCCTTACCTACAATGAGCAGTTCTTC.

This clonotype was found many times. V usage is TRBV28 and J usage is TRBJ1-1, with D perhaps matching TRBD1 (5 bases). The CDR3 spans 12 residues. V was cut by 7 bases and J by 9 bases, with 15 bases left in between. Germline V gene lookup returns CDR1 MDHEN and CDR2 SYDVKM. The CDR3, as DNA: TGTGCCAGCACCGCAGGGCCGGCCAAAGCTTTCTTT. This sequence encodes CASTAGPAKAFF.

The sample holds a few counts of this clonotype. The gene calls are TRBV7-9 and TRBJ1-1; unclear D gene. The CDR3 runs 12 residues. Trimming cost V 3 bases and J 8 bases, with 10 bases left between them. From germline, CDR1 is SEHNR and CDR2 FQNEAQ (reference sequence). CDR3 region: CASSLPPGEAFF. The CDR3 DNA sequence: TGTGCCAGCAGCTTGCCTCCAGGAGAAGCTTTCTTT.

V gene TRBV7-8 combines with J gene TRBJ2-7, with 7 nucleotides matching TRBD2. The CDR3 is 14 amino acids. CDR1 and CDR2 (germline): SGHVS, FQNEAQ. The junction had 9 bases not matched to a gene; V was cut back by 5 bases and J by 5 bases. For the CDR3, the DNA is TGTGCCAGCAGCCTTCGGGGGAGGGGCGACGAGCAGTACTTC. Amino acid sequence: CASSLRGRGDEQYF.

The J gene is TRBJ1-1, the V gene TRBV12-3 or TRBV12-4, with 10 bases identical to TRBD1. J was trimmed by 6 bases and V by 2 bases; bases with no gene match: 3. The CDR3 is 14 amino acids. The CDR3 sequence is CASSLRQGASEAFF. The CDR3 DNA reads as TGTGCCAGCAGTTTACGACAGGGGGCCTCTGAAGCTTTCTTT.

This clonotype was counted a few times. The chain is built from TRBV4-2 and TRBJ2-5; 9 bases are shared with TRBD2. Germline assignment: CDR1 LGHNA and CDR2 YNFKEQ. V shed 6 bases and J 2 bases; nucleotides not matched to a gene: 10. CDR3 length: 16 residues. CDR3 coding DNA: TGTGCCAGCAGAACAAATGCGGGGGGGCGGCAAGAGACCCAGTACTTC. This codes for CASRTNAGGRQETQYF.

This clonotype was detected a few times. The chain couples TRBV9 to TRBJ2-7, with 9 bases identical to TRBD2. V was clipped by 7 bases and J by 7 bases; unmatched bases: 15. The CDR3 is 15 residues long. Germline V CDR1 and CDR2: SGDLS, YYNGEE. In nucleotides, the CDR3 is TGTGCCAGCGGAACCTCTGGACTAGCGCATCAAGAGCAGTACTTC. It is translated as CASGTSGLAHQEQYF.

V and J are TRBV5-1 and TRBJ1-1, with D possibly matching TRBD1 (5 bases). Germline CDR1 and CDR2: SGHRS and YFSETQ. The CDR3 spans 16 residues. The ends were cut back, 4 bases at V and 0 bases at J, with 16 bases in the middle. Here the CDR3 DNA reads TGCGCCAGCAGCCCTCCTTCCGGGACGGTGAACACTGAAGCTTTCTTT. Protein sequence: CASSPPSGTVNTEAFF.

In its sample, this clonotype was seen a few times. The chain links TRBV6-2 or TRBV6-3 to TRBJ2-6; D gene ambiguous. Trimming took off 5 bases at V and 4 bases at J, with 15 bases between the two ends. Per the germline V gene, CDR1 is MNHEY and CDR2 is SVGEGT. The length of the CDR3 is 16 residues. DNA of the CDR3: TGTGCCAGCAGTCCCTGGACCGCTGGGGGGGCCAACGTCCTGACTTTC. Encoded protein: CASSPWTAGGANVLTF.

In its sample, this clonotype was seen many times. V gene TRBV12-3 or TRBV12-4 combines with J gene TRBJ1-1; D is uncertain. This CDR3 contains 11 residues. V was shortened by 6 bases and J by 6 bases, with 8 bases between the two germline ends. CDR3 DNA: TGTGCCAGCAGACGGGAGGCTGAAGCTTTCTTT. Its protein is CASRREAEAFF.

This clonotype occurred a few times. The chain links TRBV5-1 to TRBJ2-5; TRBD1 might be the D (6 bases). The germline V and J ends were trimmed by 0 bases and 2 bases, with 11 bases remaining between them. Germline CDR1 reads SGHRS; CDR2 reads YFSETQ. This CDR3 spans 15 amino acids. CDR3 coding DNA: TGCGCCAGCAGCTTGGCGGGACAAAAACAAGAGACCCAGTACTTC. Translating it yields CASSLAGQKQETQYF.

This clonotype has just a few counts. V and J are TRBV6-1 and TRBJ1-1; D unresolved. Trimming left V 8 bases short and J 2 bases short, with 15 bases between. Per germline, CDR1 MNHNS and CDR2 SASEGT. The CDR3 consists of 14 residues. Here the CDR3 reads CASHHRSLNTEAFF. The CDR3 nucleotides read TGTGCCAGCCACCATCGGAGTTTAAACACTGAAGCTTTCTTT.

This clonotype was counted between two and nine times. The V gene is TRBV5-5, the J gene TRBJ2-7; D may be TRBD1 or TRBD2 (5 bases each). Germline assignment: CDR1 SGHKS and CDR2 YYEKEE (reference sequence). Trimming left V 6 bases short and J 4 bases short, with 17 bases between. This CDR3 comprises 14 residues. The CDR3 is CASTKSQEEYEQYF. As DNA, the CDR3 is TGTGCCAGCACCAAGTCACAGGAGGAATACGAGCAGTACTTC. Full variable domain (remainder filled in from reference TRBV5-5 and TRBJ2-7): DAGVTQSPTHLIKTRGQQVTLRCSPISGHKSVSWYQQVLGQGPQFIFQYYEKEERGRGNFPDRFSARQFPNYSSELNVNALLLGDSALYLCASTKSQEEYEQYFGPGTRLTVT.

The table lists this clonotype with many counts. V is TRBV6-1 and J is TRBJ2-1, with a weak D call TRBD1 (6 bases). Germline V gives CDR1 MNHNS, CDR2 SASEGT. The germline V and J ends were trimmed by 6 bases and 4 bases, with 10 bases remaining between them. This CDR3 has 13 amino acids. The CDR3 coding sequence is TGTGCCAGCAGGAAACAGGGATACAATGAGCAGTTCTTC. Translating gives CASRKQGYNEQFF.

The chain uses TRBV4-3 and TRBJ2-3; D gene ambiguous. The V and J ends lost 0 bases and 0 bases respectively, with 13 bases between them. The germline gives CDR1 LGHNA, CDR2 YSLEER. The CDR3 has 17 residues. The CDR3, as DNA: TGCGCCAGCAGCCAAGATTTCTACCCGGATAGCACAGATACGCAGTATTTT. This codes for CASSQDFYPDSTDTQYF.

The CDR3 nucleotides read TGTGCCAGCAGTAAAGACAGGGTGGTTGAAAAACTGTTTTTT. Its translation is CASSKDRVVEKLFF. The gene calls are TRBV6-1 and TRBJ1-4; 7 bases are shared with TRBD1. Trimming at V came to 5 bases and at J to 7 bases, leaving 7 bases not matched to a gene. The CDR3 is 14 amino acids. Germline V gives CDR1 MNHNS, CDR2 SASEGT.

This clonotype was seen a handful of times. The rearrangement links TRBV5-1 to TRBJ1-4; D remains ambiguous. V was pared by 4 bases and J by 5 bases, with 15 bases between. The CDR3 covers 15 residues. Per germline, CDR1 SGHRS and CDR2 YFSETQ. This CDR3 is CASSLSIQENEKLFF. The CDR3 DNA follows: TGCGCCAGCAGCCTCAGTATCCAGGAGAATGAAAAACTGTTTTTT.

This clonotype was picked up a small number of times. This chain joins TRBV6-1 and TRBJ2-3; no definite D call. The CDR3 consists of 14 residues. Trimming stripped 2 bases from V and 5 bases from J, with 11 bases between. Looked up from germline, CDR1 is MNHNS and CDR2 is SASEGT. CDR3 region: CASSESIAGDTQYF. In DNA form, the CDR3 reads TGTGCCAGCAGTGAATCAATTGCAGGAGATACGCAGTATTTT.

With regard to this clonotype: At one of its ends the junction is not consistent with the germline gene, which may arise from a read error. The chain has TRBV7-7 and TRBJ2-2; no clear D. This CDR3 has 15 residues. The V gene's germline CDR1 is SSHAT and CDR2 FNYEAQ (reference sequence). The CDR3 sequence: CASSLNAANTGELFF. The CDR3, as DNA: TGTGCTAGCAGCTTAAATGCCGCGAACACCGGGGAGCTGTTTTTT.

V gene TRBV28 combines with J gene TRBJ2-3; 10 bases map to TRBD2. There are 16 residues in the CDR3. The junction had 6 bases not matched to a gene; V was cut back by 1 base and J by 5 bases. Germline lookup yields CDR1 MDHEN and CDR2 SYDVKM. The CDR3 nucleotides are TGTGCCAGCAGTTTATTTCCGTCTAGCGGGAGAGATACGCAGTATTTT. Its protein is CASSLFPSSGRDTQYF.

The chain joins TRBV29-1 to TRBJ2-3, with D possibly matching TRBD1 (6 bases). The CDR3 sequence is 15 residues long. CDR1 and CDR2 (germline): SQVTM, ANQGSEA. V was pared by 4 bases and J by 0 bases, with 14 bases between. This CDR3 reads CSVVSVQGSTDTQYF. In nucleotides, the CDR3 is TGCAGCGTTGTTTCAGTCCAGGGGAGCACAGATACGCAGTATTTT.

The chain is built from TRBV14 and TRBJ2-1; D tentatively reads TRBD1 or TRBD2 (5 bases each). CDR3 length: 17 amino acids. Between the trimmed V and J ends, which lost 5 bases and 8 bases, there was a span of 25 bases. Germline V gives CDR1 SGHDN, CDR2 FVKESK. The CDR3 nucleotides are TGTGCCAGCAGCAGCGACCGGGACCGATATATTCCCCATGAGCAGTTCTTC. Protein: CASSSDRDRYIPHEQFF.

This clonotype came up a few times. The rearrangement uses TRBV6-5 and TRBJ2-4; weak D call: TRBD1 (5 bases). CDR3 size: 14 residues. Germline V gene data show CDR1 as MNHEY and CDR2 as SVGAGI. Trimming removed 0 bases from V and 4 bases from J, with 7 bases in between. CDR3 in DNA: TGTGCCAGCAGTTACTCTCAGGGTAAAAACATTCAGTACTTC. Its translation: CASSYSQGKNIQYF.

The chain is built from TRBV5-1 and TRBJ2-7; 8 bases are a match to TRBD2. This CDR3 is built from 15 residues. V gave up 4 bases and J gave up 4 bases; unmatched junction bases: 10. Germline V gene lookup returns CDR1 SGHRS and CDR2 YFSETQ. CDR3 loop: CASSDPGGAPYEQYF. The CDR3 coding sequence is TGCGCCAGCAGCGACCCGGGGGGGGCCCCTTACGAGCAGTACTTC.

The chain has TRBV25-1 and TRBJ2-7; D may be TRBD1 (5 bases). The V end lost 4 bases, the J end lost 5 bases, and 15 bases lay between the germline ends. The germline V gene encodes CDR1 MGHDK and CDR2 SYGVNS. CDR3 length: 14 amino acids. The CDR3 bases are TGTGCCAGCAGTGGTAAAGGGGCGGTACACGAGCAGTACTTC. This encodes CASSGKGAVHEQYF.